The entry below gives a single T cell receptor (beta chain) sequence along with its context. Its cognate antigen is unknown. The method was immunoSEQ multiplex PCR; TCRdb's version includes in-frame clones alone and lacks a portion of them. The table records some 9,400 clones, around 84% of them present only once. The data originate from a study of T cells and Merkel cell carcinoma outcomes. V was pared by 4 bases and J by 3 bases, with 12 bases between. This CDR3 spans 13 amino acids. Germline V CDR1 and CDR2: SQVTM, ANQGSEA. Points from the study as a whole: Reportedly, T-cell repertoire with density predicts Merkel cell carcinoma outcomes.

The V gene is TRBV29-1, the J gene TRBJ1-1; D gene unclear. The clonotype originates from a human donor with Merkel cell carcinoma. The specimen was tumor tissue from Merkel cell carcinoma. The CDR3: CSVAWGRDTEAFF. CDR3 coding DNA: TGCAGCGTTGCTTGGGGTCGCGACACTGAAGCTTTCTTT.